The sequence of this T cell receptor (beta chain) was determined in a study of blood T cell repertoires in COVID-19. At the level of the study: Material from acute and convalescent COVID-19 was sourced from the United States, Italy and Spain.

The participants were between roughly 18 and 100 years old and came from 20 to 30 US areas. Participants reported their clinical history, and cohort assignment relied on those reports. Trimming pared 9 bases from V and 3 bases from J, leaving 17 bases between. CDR3 length: 15 amino acids. Germline CDR1 and CDR2: SNHLY and FYNNEI. Original data processing: How many nucleated cells were present was estimated from reference gene primer amplification. Method: immunoSEQ multiplex PCR; TCRdb's copy keeps in-frame clones and lacks some. That table gives V, J and clone size, and the DNA gave D and trimming. The sample holds 260,000 or so clones, 85% seen once.

The chain employs TRBV2 and TRBJ2-2; D might be TRBD2 (7 bases). This clonotype was obtained from a woman aged 45-59 years who had recovered from COVID-19. Sequences were obtained from PBMCs or T cells enriched from blood (not recorded which). Here the CDR3 reads CASRARGGYTGELFF. The CDR3 nucleotides read TGTGCCAGTAGAGCTCGCGGGGGCTACACCGGGGAGCTGTTTTTT.